This T cell receptor beta chain is drawn from a study of metastatic and nonmetastatic thyroid tumors. Study-wide background: Across blood and tumor or nodule tissue, repertoires from malignant and benign thyroid patients were compared with one another.

Study results and caveats: As reported, TCR beta diversity in blood and tumor was significantly higher in malignant thyroid tumors than in benign nodules.

Every patient underwent thyroid surgery untreated. Germline lookup yields CDR1 MNHNS and CDR2 SASEGT. With V trimmed by 2 bases and J by 9 bases, 9 bases remained unmatched. This CDR3 is 17 amino acids long. This clone was detected many times. Its target is unknown. Other DNA sequences within the sample encode an identical CDR3. Source study methods: In papillary thyroid cancer, a distant-metastasis classifier was built using CDR3 differences across clinicopathological groups. TCRdb reanalyzed the PCR reads with MiXCR. The V and J calls reflect TCRdb's pipeline rather than the authors' work. The sample has around 52,000 clones, under 30% seen once; the top ten hold less than 20%.

The sequence was collected from a female donor with papillary thyroid cancer or a benign thyroid nodule (not recorded which). Some clones in this sample may be carry-over from other donors' samples. V and J are TRBV6-1 and TRBJ2-1, with 14 bases matching TRBD2. Material for sequencing was blood. The CDR3 DNA is TGTGCCAGCAGTGAAAGCCGGGGACTAGCGGGAGTGGGTGAGCAGTTCTTC. Translated, it gives CASSESRGLAGVGEQFF.